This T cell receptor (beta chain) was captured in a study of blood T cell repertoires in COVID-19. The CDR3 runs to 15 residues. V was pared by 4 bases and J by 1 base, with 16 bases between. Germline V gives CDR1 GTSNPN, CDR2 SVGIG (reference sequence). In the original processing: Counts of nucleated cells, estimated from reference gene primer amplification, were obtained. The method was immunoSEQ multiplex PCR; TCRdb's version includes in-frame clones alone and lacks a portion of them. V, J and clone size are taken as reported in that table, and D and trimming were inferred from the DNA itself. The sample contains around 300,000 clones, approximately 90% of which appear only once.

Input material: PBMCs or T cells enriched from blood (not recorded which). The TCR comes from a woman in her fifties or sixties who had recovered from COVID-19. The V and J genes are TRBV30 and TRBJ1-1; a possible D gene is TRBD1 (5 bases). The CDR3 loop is CAWKRGWGGNTEAFF. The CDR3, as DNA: TGTGCCTGGAAAAGGGGATGGGGGGGGAACACTGAAGCTTTCTTT.